The 14 T cell receptor beta chains reported below all come from one sample, sequenced in a study of cytomegalovirus exposure and HLA in healthy donors (dated by TCRdb to 2016 to 2017). Library generation was performed with the immunoSEQ multiplex PCR assay. Imported from immuneACCESS, the table was reduced by TCRdb to in-frame sequences with V and J called. These copies leave out some clones; in studies compared against another copy, an unresolved V gene accounts for under half, and the cause of the remainder is not known. Recorded for this sample are hundreds of thousands of clones; 86% of them occurred a single time. The ten largest clones add up to 0.83% of the sample. Specimen: PBMCs. The receptors derive from a woman younger than 35 in good health and CMV-seronegative.

V usage is TRBV2 and J usage is TRBJ1-2; tentative D call: TRBD1 (6 bases). The V and J ends lost 6 bases and 2 bases respectively, with 10 bases between them. The germline CDR1 and CDR2 sequences are SNHLY and FYNNEI. The CDR3 has 13 amino acids. CDR3 DNA: TGTGCCAGCAGAAACACAGGGAACTATGGCTACACCTTC. Protein product: CASRNTGNYGYTF. The full variable domain, with the rest looked up from reference TRBV2 and TRBJ1-2, is EPEVTQTPSHQVTQMGQEVILRCVPISNHLYFYWYRQILGQKVEFLVSFYNNEISEKSEIFDDQFSVERPDGSNFTLKIRSTKLEDSAMYFCASRNTGNYGYTFGSGTRLTVV.

The chain has TRBV7-2 and TRBJ2-7; D is perhaps TRBD1 (6 bases). Per germline, CDR1 SGHTA and CDR2 FQGNSA. V was pared by 9 bases and J by 6 bases, with 21 bases between. The CDR3 runs to 14 residues. CDR3 amino acids: CASPWGHRNCEQYF. The CDR3 bases are TGTGCCAGTCCTTGGGGGCATCGCAATTGCGAGCAGTACTTC.

The rearrangement joins TRBV19 to TRBJ2-7; 13 bases map to TRBD2. J gave up 5 bases and V 6 bases, and 4 bases lay outside the gene matches. The length of the CDR3 is 14 residues. Germline V gene lookup returns CDR1 LNHDA and CDR2 SQIVND (reference sequence). CDR3 nucleotides: TGTGCCAGTAGGCAACTAGCGGGGGGGAACGAGCAGTACTTC. Translation gives CASRQLAGGNEQYF.

V and J are TRBV13 and TRBJ2-7; tentatively, D is TRBD2 (5 bases). There are 15 residues in the CDR3. Germline V gene data show CDR1 as PRHDT and CDR2 as FYEKMQ (reference sequence). Trimming shortened V by 5 bases and J by 0 bases, and 14 bases separated the two germline ends. Here the CDR3 DNA reads TGTGCCAGCAGCGCACGTGGACTGAACTCCTACGAGCAGTACTTC. It specifies CASSARGLNSYEQYF.

This sequence joins TRBV4-1 and TRBJ2-3; tentatively, D is TRBD1 (5 bases). Between the trimmed V and J ends, which lost 1 base and 6 bases, there was a span of 14 bases. CDR1 is MGHRA and CDR2 is YSYEKL in the germline V gene. The CDR3 covers 15 residues. The chain's CDR3 is CASSQGVQGRDTQYF. CDR3 in DNA: TGCGCCAGCAGCCAAGGGGTCCAGGGTAGGGATACGCAGTATTTT.

This chain joins TRBV28 and TRBJ1-2, with 7 bases that match TRBD1. This CDR3 has 15 amino acids. After removal of 2 bases from V and 4 bases from J, the junction contained 7 bases not matched to a gene. The germline V gene has CDR1 MDHEN and CDR2 SYDVKM. The CDR3: CASSLDRESPYGYTF. The CDR3 DNA follows: TGTGCCAGCAGTTTAGACAGGGAGTCGCCCTATGGCTACACCTTC.

DNA of the CDR3: TGTGCCAGCAGTCCCTTATTAGGGACACATAGCAATCAGCCCCAGCATTTT. Translated: CASSPLLGTHSNQPQHF. This chain links TRBV27 with TRBJ1-5; D perhaps matches TRBD1 (6 bases). Trimming took 5 bases from V and 0 from J, leaving 17 bases between them. CDR1 MNHEY and CDR2 SMNVEV come from the germline V gene (reference sequence). The CDR3 covers 17 residues.

This clone was seen once. This sequence joins TRBV27 and TRBJ1-5; unclear D gene. This CDR3 comprises 18 residues. V was shortened by 5 bases and J by 0 bases, with 20 bases between the two germline ends. Germline V gene data show CDR1 as MNHEY and CDR2 as SMNVEV (reference sequence). The DNA of the CDR3 is TGTGCCAGCAGTCCAGTCGGGCGGGCAGTTTATAGCAATCAGCCCCAGCATTTT. Translating it yields CASSPVGRAVYSNQPQHF.

The chain combines TRBV11-2 with TRBJ1-5; tentative D call: TRBD1 (5 bases). CDR3 length: 14 residues. The V end was cut by 6 bases, the J end by 4 bases, with 13 bases between. Germline V CDR1 and CDR2: SGHAT, FQNNGV. The CDR3 region has the DNA TGTGCCAGCAGTTCCGCGGGGGGAAATCAGCCCCAGCATTTT. This sequence encodes CASSSAGGNQPQHF.

V and J are TRBV5-1 and TRBJ1-1; 10 nucleotides align to TRBD1. Germline loops: CDR1 SGHRS, CDR2 YFSETQ. CDR3 length equals 16 residues. V was clipped by 0 bases and J by 0 bases; unmatched bases: 2. In nucleotides, the CDR3 is TGCGCCAGCAGCTTGGGACAGGGGGCTGTGAACACTGAAGCTTTCTTT. Its protein is CASSLGQGAVNTEAFF.

The rearrangement joins TRBV27 to TRBJ2-1; D may be TRBD2 (6 bases). The ends were cut back, 5 bases at V and 0 bases at J, with 20 bases in the middle. The CDR3 loop spans 18 amino acids. Germline CDR1 MNHEY, CDR2 SMNVEV (reference sequence). The CDR3 reads CASSLRPYSGSSYNEQFF. CDR3 sequence (DNA): TGTGCCAGCAGTCTCCGCCCTTATAGCGGAAGCTCCTACAATGAGCAGTTCTTC.

The rearrangement links TRBV27 to TRBJ2-7; 7 bases agree with TRBD2. Looked up from germline, CDR1 is MNHEY and CDR2 is SMNVEV (reference sequence). The CDR3 contains 14 residues. Unmatched junction bases numbered 3, after V lost 2 bases and J lost 2 bases. The CDR3 region is CASSLRGLPYEQYF. The CDR3 DNA sequence: TGTGCCAGCAGTTTAAGGGGACTACCCTACGAGCAGTACTTC.

In its sample, this clone was seen a few times. This sequence joins TRBV30 and TRBJ2-1; a possible D gene is TRBD2 (5 bases). Germline CDR1 is GTSNPN and CDR2 is SVGIG (reference sequence). The V gene lost 2 bases and the J gene lost 2 bases, with 10 bases spanning the gap. This CDR3 is built from 14 residues. The CDR3 spells CAWSRGLPYNEQFF. CDR3 DNA sequence: TGTGCCTGGAGTCGGGGTCTACCCTACAATGAGCAGTTCTTC.

This chain links TRBV11-1 with TRBJ2-2; 7 bases map to TRBD1. Germline V gives CDR1 SGHAT, CDR2 FQDESV (reference sequence). V lost 3 bases, J lost 1 base, and 5 bases stayed unmatched. The CDR3 is 16 amino acids. CDR3 sequence (DNA): TGTGCCAGCAGCTTTTACAGGGGTCGGAACACCGGGGAGCTGTTTTTT. It encodes CASSFYRGRNTGELFF.